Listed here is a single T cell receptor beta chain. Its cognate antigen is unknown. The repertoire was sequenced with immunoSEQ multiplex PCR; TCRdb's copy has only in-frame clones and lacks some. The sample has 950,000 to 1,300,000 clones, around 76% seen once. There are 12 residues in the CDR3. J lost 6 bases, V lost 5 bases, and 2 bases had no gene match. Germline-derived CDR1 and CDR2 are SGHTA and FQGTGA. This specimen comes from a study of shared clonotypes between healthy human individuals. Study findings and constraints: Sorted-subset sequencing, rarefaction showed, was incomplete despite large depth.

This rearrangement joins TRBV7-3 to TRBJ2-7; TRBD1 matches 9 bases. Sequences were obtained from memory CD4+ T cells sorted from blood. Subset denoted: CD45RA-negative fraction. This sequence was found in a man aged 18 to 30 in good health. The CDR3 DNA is TGTGCCAGCAGCACGGGACAGGGCGAGCAGTACTTC. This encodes CASSTGQGEQYF.